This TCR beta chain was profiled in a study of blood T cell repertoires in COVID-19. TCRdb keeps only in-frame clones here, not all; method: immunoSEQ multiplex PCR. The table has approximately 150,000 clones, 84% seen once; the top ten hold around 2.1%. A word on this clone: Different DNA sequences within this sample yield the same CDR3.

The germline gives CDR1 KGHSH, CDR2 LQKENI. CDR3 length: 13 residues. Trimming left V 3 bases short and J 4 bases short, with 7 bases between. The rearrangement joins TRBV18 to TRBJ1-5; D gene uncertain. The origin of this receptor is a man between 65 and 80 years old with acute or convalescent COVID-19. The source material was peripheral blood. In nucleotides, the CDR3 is TGTGCCAGCTCACCCGGGGAAAATCAGCCCCAGCATTTT. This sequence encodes CASSPGENQPQHF.